The rows below give T cell receptor beta chains drawn from one sample of a study of identical twins. TCRdb itself ran the 5' RACE reads through MiXCR, one entry per CDR3 protein. The table lists 350,000 to 400,000 distinct CDR3 sequences, around 9% of them singletons. Sequenced material: naive T cells sorted from blood. The receptors here all came from a woman aged 50 to 60 in good health. The CDR3 runs from the conserved cysteine through the conserved F or W. Fields, in order: clone size, V gene, J gene, D gene, CDR3 DNA, CDR3 protein. D genes are given only for firm matches. Some rows have no size entry. The others give once, few or many, or a class for an expanded clone.

clone_size: many
v_call: TRBV5-1
j_call: TRBJ2-3
d_call: NA
cdr3_nt: TGCGCCAGCAGCGGGGGCCCGGCAGGGGCCACAGATACGCAGTATTTT
cdr3_aa: CASSGGPAGATDTQYF

clone_size: many
v_call: TRBV20-1
j_call: TRBJ1-2
d_call: NA
cdr3_nt: TGCAGTGCTAGCGACACGGTGAGGGTGGGTGGCTACACCTTC
cdr3_aa: CSASDTVRVGGYTF

clone_size: few
v_call: TRBV14
j_call: TRBJ2-1
d_call: NA
cdr3_nt: TGTGCCAGCAGCCAAGTAGCGGTCGGGGGTAGTGAGCAGTTCTTC
cdr3_aa: CASSQVAVGGSEQFF

clone_size: few
v_call: TRBV7-9
j_call: TRBJ2-1
d_call: TRBD1
cdr3_nt: TGTGCCAGCAGTTCGGGACAGGGCTTCATCAACAATGAGCAGTTCTTC
cdr3_aa: CASSSGQGFINNEQFF

clone_size: few
v_call: TRBV12-3/TRBV12-4
j_call: TRBJ1-4
d_call: TRBD1
cdr3_nt: TGTGCCAGCAGTCCCGGGAGGGGGCTTGATGAAAAACTGTTTTTT
cdr3_aa: CASSPGRGLDEKLFF

clone_size: few
v_call: TRBV11-2
j_call: TRBJ2-7
d_call: NA
cdr3_nt: TGTGCCAGCAGCTTGGTAACAGGGCAGTACTTC
cdr3_aa: CASSLVTGQYF

clone_size: many
v_call: TRBV29-1
j_call: TRBJ1-5
d_call: TRBD1
cdr3_nt: TGCAGCGCTCGGACAGGAGATGCGGATCAGCCCCAGCATTTT
cdr3_aa: CSARTGDADQPQHF

clone_size: many
v_call: TRBV25-1
j_call: TRBJ2-1
d_call: NA
cdr3_nt: TGTGCCAGCAGGGACACCCGAGCGGACTCCTACAATGAGCAGTTCTTC
cdr3_aa: CASRDTRADSYNEQFF

clone_size: few
v_call: TRBV9
j_call: TRBJ2-6
d_call: TRBD1
cdr3_nt: TGTGCCAGCAGCGGAGGACAGGGGGCTGGGGCCAACGTCCTGACTTTC
cdr3_aa: CASSGGQGAGANVLTF

clone_size: NA
v_call: TRBV7-6
j_call: TRBJ2-1
d_call: TRBD2
cdr3_nt: TGTGCCAGCAGCGCAGCGAACGGGACTAACGTCGAGCAGTTCTTC
cdr3_aa: CASSAANGTNVEQFF

clone_size: NA
v_call: TRBV6-2/TRBV6-3
j_call: TRBJ2-7
d_call: NA
cdr3_nt: TGTGCCAGCGGCGGCGGATACTCCTACGAGCAGTACTTC
cdr3_aa: CASGGGYSYEQYF

clone_size: many
v_call: TRBV5-1
j_call: TRBJ1-1
d_call: NA
cdr3_nt: TGCGCCAGCAGCTTGGTTGGGGCTGAGAACACTGAAGCTTTCTTT
cdr3_aa: CASSLVGAENTEAFF

clone_size: many
v_call: TRBV12-3/TRBV12-4
j_call: TRBJ1-1
d_call: TRBD1
cdr3_nt: TGTGCCAGCATCGAACAGGGGGAAGCTTTCTTT
cdr3_aa: CASIEQGEAFF

clone_size: NA
v_call: TRBV4-1
j_call: TRBJ2-7
d_call: NA
cdr3_nt: TGCGCCAGCAGCCAACTTGCGGCAACGGGCGAGCAGTACTTC
cdr3_aa: CASSQLAATGEQYF

clone_size: many
v_call: TRBV29-1
j_call: TRBJ2-3
d_call: NA
cdr3_nt: TGCAGCGTTTATGGGGGAGAGGGCACAGATACGCAGTATTTT
cdr3_aa: CSVYGGEGTDTQYF

clone_size: many
v_call: TRBV5-1
j_call: TRBJ1-1
d_call: NA
cdr3_nt: TGCGCCAGCAGCTTGATGTTTACGAACACTGAAGCTTTCTTT
cdr3_aa: CASSLMFTNTEAFF

clone_size: few
v_call: TRBV10-3
j_call: TRBJ1-2
d_call: TRBD1
cdr3_nt: TGTGCCATCAGTGATGGACAGGGTACGTATGGCTACACCTTC
cdr3_aa: CAISDGQGTYGYTF

clone_size: NA
v_call: TRBV5-1
j_call: TRBJ2-2
d_call: TRBD2
cdr3_nt: TGCGCCAGCAGCCCGTCCCGGGACTATCCGCCCTGGGAGCTGTTTTTT
cdr3_aa: CASSPSRDYPPWELFF

clone_size: many
v_call: TRBV29-1
j_call: TRBJ2-3
d_call: TRBD1
cdr3_nt: TGCAGCGTGGACAGGGTCCCGGGAGATACGCAGTATTTT
cdr3_aa: CSVDRVPGDTQYF

clone_size: many
v_call: TRBV20-1
j_call: TRBJ2-1
d_call: NA
cdr3_nt: TGCAGTGGTTCCAAGGGGATTGAGCAGTTCTTC
cdr3_aa: CSGSKGIEQFF

clone_size: many
v_call: TRBV3-1
j_call: TRBJ2-1
d_call: TRBD2
cdr3_nt: TGTGCCAGCCGGCTAGCGGGCGAGAATGAGCAGTTCTTC
cdr3_aa: CASRLAGENEQFF

clone_size: many
v_call: TRBV5-1
j_call: TRBJ2-1
d_call: NA
cdr3_nt: TGCGCCAGCAGCCTGGGGGCGGACAATGAGCAGTTCTTC
cdr3_aa: CASSLGADNEQFF

clone_size: NA
v_call: TRBV7-8
j_call: TRBJ2-3
d_call: NA
cdr3_nt: TGTGCCAGCAGCCCCATAACGGGAGACACAGATACGCAGTATTTT
cdr3_aa: CASSPITGDTDTQYF

clone_size: NA
v_call: TRBV11-3
j_call: TRBJ2-1
d_call: NA
cdr3_nt: TGTGCCAGCAGTGGCGCGTTTGGGGGTGGTGAGCAGTTCTTC
cdr3_aa: CASSGAFGGGEQFF

clone_size: many
v_call: TRBV20-1
j_call: TRBJ2-4
d_call: TRBD1
cdr3_nt: TGCAGTGCTAGAGATGCGGACAGGGGGCAGGAAAACATTCAGTACTTC
cdr3_aa: CSARDADRGQENIQYF

clone_size: many
v_call: TRBV5-5
j_call: TRBJ2-5
d_call: NA
cdr3_nt: TGTGCCAGCAGATTTGGGGAGGCAGGGGCCGAGACCCAGTACTTC
cdr3_aa: CASRFGEAGAETQYF

clone_size: many
v_call: TRBV6-1
j_call: TRBJ2-3
d_call: NA
cdr3_nt: TGTGCCAGCAGGGGTTACGGTGCTGCGAATACGCAGTATTTT
cdr3_aa: CASRGYGAANTQYF

clone_size: many
v_call: TRBV12-3/TRBV12-4
j_call: TRBJ2-5
d_call: NA
cdr3_nt: TGTGCCAGCAGTCCACAGGGTTATCAAGAGACCCAGTACTTC
cdr3_aa: CASSPQGYQETQYF

clone_size: many
v_call: TRBV4-1
j_call: TRBJ2-2
d_call: TRBD1
cdr3_nt: TGCGCCAGCAGCCAACCGGACAGGACCGGGGAGCTGTTTTTT
cdr3_aa: CASSQPDRTGELFF

clone_size: few
v_call: TRBV28
j_call: TRBJ2-6
d_call: TRBD2
cdr3_nt: TGTGCCAGCAGTTTAGGACTAGCGGGAGGTCCGTCTGGGGCCAACGTCCTGACTTTC
cdr3_aa: CASSLGLAGGPSGANVLTF

clone_size: NA
v_call: TRBV5-1
j_call: TRBJ1-2
d_call: TRBD1
cdr3_nt: TGCGCCAGCAGCTTACTAGCCGGGACAGCGAGTAACTATGGCTACACCTTC
cdr3_aa: CASSLLAGTASNYGYTF

clone_size: few
v_call: TRBV20-1
j_call: TRBJ2-1
d_call: TRBD2
cdr3_nt: TGCAGTGCTAGAGATCTTAGCGGGAGGATAAATGAGCAGTTCTTC
cdr3_aa: CSARDLSGRINEQFF

clone_size: few
v_call: TRBV21-1
j_call: TRBJ2-3
d_call: NA
cdr3_nt: TGTGCCAGCAGCGCCCCCTACAGGGGGAGGAAACCAGATACGCAGTATTTT
cdr3_aa: CASSAPYRGRKPDTQYF

clone_size: many
v_call: TRBV3-1
j_call: TRBJ2-3
d_call: TRBD2
cdr3_nt: TGTGCCAGCAGCCAAGAAGTCGCACTAGCGGGAGCGGATACGCAGTATTTT
cdr3_aa: CASSQEVALAGADTQYF

clone_size: NA
v_call: TRBV3-1
j_call: TRBJ2-1
d_call: NA
cdr3_nt: TGTGCCAGCAGCCAAGGGCGGGCGGGCTACAATGAGCAGTTCTTC
cdr3_aa: CASSQGRAGYNEQFF

clone_size: NA
v_call: TRBV7-6
j_call: TRBJ2-1
d_call: NA
cdr3_nt: TGTGCCAGCAGCTTAAATCATGGGGCTACCTCGGGGAATGAGCAGTTCTTC
cdr3_aa: CASSLNHGATSGNEQFF

clone_size: many
v_call: TRBV20-1
j_call: TRBJ1-5
d_call: NA
cdr3_nt: TGCAGTGCTAGACGCGGCGGCAATCAGCCCCAGCATTTT
cdr3_aa: CSARRGGNQPQHF

clone_size: NA
v_call: TRBV12-3/TRBV12-4
j_call: TRBJ2-1
d_call: NA
cdr3_nt: TGTGCCAGCAGTTCTAGCGACCTATTCTACAATGAGCAGTTCTTC
cdr3_aa: CASSSSDLFYNEQFF

clone_size: many
v_call: TRBV24-1
j_call: TRBJ2-5
d_call: NA
cdr3_nt: TGTGCCACCAGTGATTTGCAAGGGGGCCAAGAGACCCAGTACTTC
cdr3_aa: CATSDLQGGQETQYF

clone_size: NA
v_call: TRBV6-1
j_call: TRBJ2-3
d_call: NA
cdr3_nt: TGTGCCAGCAATAGACGAGGAGTAGCAGATACGCAGTATTTT
cdr3_aa: CASNRRGVADTQYF

clone_size: NA
v_call: TRBV5-1
j_call: TRBJ2-6
d_call: NA
cdr3_nt: TGCGCCAGCAGCTTGGTGTGGCAGGGTGCTAAGGGCTCTGGGGCCAACGTCCTGACTTTC
cdr3_aa: CASSLVWQGAKGSGANVLTF

clone_size: NA
v_call: TRBV3-1
j_call: TRBJ2-7
d_call: TRBD2
cdr3_nt: TGTGCCAGCAGCCATTGGGGGACTAGCATCTACGAGCAGTACTTC
cdr3_aa: CASSHWGTSIYEQYF

clone_size: NA
v_call: TRBV28
j_call: TRBJ2-2
d_call: NA
cdr3_nt: TGTGCCAGCAGCCGACCCTTACAGGGGAACACCGGGGAGCTGTTTTTT
cdr3_aa: CASSRPLQGNTGELFF

clone_size: NA
v_call: TRBV2
j_call: TRBJ2-1
d_call: NA
cdr3_nt: TGTGCCAGCGTGGGAAATGAGCAGTTCTTC
cdr3_aa: CASVGNEQFF

clone_size: NA
v_call: TRBV20-1
j_call: TRBJ2-7
d_call: NA
cdr3_nt: TGCAGTGCTAGCTGGGGTTCAATCTACGAGCAGTACTTC
cdr3_aa: CSASWGSIYEQYF

clone_size: few
v_call: TRBV5-1
j_call: TRBJ2-2
d_call: NA
cdr3_nt: TGCGCCAGCAGCCCTACGACCAGAGAGCTGTTTTTT
cdr3_aa: CASSPTTRELFF

clone_size: NA
v_call: TRBV2
j_call: TRBJ2-1
d_call: NA
cdr3_nt: TGTGCCAGCAGTGAGGCCGCTTACAATGAGCAGTTCTTC
cdr3_aa: CASSEAAYNEQFF